Here is one T cell receptor (beta chain) with its context. Its specificity is unknown. The data were obtained in a study of T cell responses to AZD1222 COVID-19 vaccine. Study results and caveats: CD4 TCRs linked to vaccination spanned spike, dominating at 160-218 and 743-854. Donors, mostly white British, included more females; clonal diversity was possibly underestimated. Repertoire sampling happened only post peak T cell response.

TCRdb keeps only in-frame clones here, not all; method: immunoSEQ multiplex PCR. The data show around 60,000 clones, 70% to 90% seen once. The TCR sequence derives from an adult in good health. Sequencing was performed on peripheral blood, taken on day 0 of AZD1222 vaccination.

The CDR3 DNA follows: TGCGCCAGCAGCTTGGGGCAGGGGTACAATGAGCAGTTCTTC. It yields the protein CASSLGQGYNEQFF. This rearrangement joins TRBV5-1 to TRBJ2-1; a weak D match, TRBD1 (6 bases). Germline loops: CDR1 SGHRS, CDR2 YFSETQ. This CDR3 has 14 amino acids. Trimming cost V 0 bases and J 4 bases, with 8 bases left between them.